These 31 T cell receptor beta chains came from one sample sequenced in a study of shared T cell receptors in the human thymus. Method: immunoSEQ multiplex PCR; TCRdb's copy keeps in-frame clones and lacks some. This repertoire shows some 400,000 clones, 85% to 95% found once; its top ten account for 0.015% to 0.025%. The source material was thymocytes. The source of these receptors is a human donor.

This clone was seen a single time. The chain employs TRBV29-1 and TRBJ2-6; D is possibly TRBD1 (6 bases). CDR3 length equals 14 residues. V was clipped by 6 bases and J by 0 bases, with 9 bases between them. The V gene's germline CDR1 is SQVTM and CDR2 ANQGSEA. The CDR3 DNA follows: TGCAGCGTGGGGGCTAGCTCTGGGGCCAACGTCCTGACTTTC. Protein: CSVGASSGANVLTF.

This sequence joins TRBV9 and TRBJ2-3, with 13 bases lining up with TRBD2. CDR1 and CDR2 from the germline V gene are SGDLS and YYNGEE. The CDR3 totals 17 residues. Germline trimming cut 4 bases from V and 6 bases from J; bases unmatched to any gene: 11. CDR3 in amino acids: CASSPRPGLAGVDTQYF. The CDR3 bases are TGTGCCAGCAGCCCGCGACCCGGACTAGCGGGAGTGGATACGCAGTATTTT.

The chain uses TRBV4-2 and TRBJ2-1, with 12 bases identical to TRBD1. The germline V gene has CDR1 LGHNA and CDR2 YNFKEQ. This CDR3 has 17 amino acids. Trimming took 1 base from V and 8 from J; bases not matched to a gene: 9. The DNA of the CDR3 is TGTGCCAGCAGCCAAGGGGCCGGGACAGGGGGCCCGGATGAGCAGTTCTTC. It codes for CASSQGAGTGGPDEQFF.

This chain uses TRBV10-3 with TRBJ2-7; 13 bases match TRBD2. V shed 6 bases, J shed 5 bases, and the junction held 7 bases outside the gene matches. The CDR3 is made up of 15 amino acids. The germline CDR1 and CDR2 sequences are ENHRY and SYGVKD. This CDR3 is CAIRGLAGPLDEQYF. For the CDR3, the DNA is TGTGCCATCAGGGGACTAGCGGGACCCCTGGACGAGCAGTACTTC.

The J gene is TRBJ2-3, the V gene TRBV7-3; 13 bases are shared with TRBD2. V shed 5 bases and J 4 bases; nucleotides not matched to a gene: 3. The length of the CDR3 is 15 residues. Looked up from germline, CDR1 is SGHTA and CDR2 is FQGTGA. The CDR3 bases are TGTGCCAGCAGCCCACTAGCGGGAGGGGCAGATACGCAGTATTTT. Its translation: CASSPLAGGADTQYF.

In nucleotides, the CDR3 is TGTGCCAGCAGCAAAGGGGCGCAAACCACTAGCACAGATACGCAGTATTTT. It translates to CASSKGAQTTSTDTQYF. V gene TRBV21-1 combines with J gene TRBJ2-3; TRBD1, the D gene given by the table, was not confirmed from the DNA. TRBV21-1 is designated a pseudogene. The CDR3 sequence is 17 residues long.

The chain carries TRBV5-1 and TRBJ2-3; 10 nucleotides match TRBD2. V was pared by 0 bases and J by 0 bases, with 19 bases of the junction left unmatched. Germline CDR1 and CDR2: SGHRS and YFSETQ. The CDR3 extends over 22 amino acids. The CDR3 loop reads CASSLASRLAGVVILSTDTQYF. In DNA form, the CDR3 reads TGCGCCAGCAGCTTGGCCTCTCGGCTAGCGGGAGTTGTTATATTGAGCACAGATACGCAGTATTTT.

This clone was picked up one time. This chain connects TRBV6-1 to TRBJ2-5; 7 bases line up with TRBD1. Per the germline V gene, CDR1 is MNHNS and CDR2 is SASEGT. This CDR3 has 13 residues. V shed 11 bases and J 4 bases; nucleotides not matched to a gene: 10. The CDR3 nucleotides are TGTGCCGGCCACACGACAGGGACAGAGACCCAGTACTTC. Protein sequence: CAGHTTGTETQYF.

The chain combines TRBV2 with TRBJ2-5; possibly TRBD1 or TRBD2 for D (5 bases each). In germline, CDR1 is SNHLY, CDR2 FYNNEI. The CDR3 runs 14 residues. Trimming took off 7 bases at V and 4 bases at J, with 16 bases between the two ends. DNA for the CDR3: TGTGCCAGCAACCCTGGGGACGAAGGAGAGACCCAGTACTTC. Translating gives CASNPGDEGETQYF.

CDR3 sequence reads: CASSSQQGNEKLFF. CDR3 DNA sequence: TGTGCCAGCAGCTCCCAACAGGGGAATGAAAAACTGTTTTTT. V is TRBV11-2 and J is TRBJ1-4; TRBD1 matches at 7 bases. The germline V gene has CDR1 SGHAT and CDR2 FQNNGV. The CDR3 spans 14 residues. J was trimmed by 5 bases and V by 4 bases; bases with no gene match: 4.

CDR3 amino acids: CAWSRPPYEQYF. For the CDR3, the DNA is TGTGCCTGGAGTCGTCCCCCTTACGAGCAGTACTTC. This chain links TRBV30 with TRBJ2-7, with D uncertain. The CDR3 runs 12 residues. Trimming took 2 bases from V and 4 from J, leaving 9 bases between them. Germline CDR1 reads GTSNPN; CDR2 reads SVGIG (reference sequence).

CDR3 DNA sequence: TGTGCCAGCAGTTACAATCCAGATACGCAGTATTTT. Encoded protein: CASSYNPDTQYF. The chain combines TRBV6-6 with TRBJ2-3; D is undetermined. Trimming took 2 bases from V and 4 from J, leaving 4 bases between them. CDR3 size: 12 residues. Germline V CDR1 and CDR2: MNHNY, SVGAGI (reference sequence).

The V call is TRBV5-6, the J call TRBJ1-4; no firm D call. Looked up from germline, CDR1 is SGHDT and CDR2 is YYEEEE. The length of the CDR3 is 16 residues. Between the trimmed V and J ends, which lost 4 bases and 1 base, there was a span of 14 bases. CDR3 nucleotide sequence: TGTGCCAGCAGCGCATGGACGAGCAGAACTAATGAAAAACTGTTTTTT. It is translated as CASSAWTSRTNEKLFF.

This chain joins TRBV18 and TRBJ2-3; D call uncertain. V was cut by 5 bases and J by 8 bases, with 17 bases left in between. CDR1 KGHSH and CDR2 LQKENI come from the germline V gene. The CDR3 is 14 residues long. The CDR3 loop reads CASSRLLPACTQYF. CDR3 bases: TGTGCCAGCTCAAGATTACTCCCGGCTTGTACGCAGTATTTT.

The rearrangement joins TRBV27 to TRBJ1-4; 8 bases map to TRBD1. V shed 3 bases and J 4 bases; nucleotides not matched to a gene: 7. There are 16 residues in the CDR3. CDR1 is MNHEY and CDR2 is SMNVEV in the germline V gene (reference sequence). The CDR3 DNA reads TGTGCCAGCAGTTTCGGACAGGGTGGGGGTAATGAAAAACTGTTTTTT. Translating gives CASSFGQGGGNEKLFF.

This rearrangement joins TRBV7-9 to TRBJ2-7; 14 positions match TRBD2. From germline, CDR1 is SEHNR and CDR2 FQNEAQ (reference sequence). The CDR3 has 18 amino acids. The trim removed 4 bases at V and 1 base at J, leaving 9 bases unmatched. The CDR3 sequence: CASSSVPGLAGESYEQYF. CDR3 DNA sequence: TGTGCCAGCAGCTCAGTCCCGGGACTAGCGGGAGAATCCTACGAGCAGTACTTC. Based on the CDR3 plus reference TRBV7-9 and TRBJ2-7, the full variable domain is DTGVSQNPRHKITKRGQNVTFRCDPISEHNRLYWYRQTLGQGPEFLTYFQNEAQLEKSRLLSDRFSAERPKGSFSTLEIQRTEQGDSAMYLCASSSVPGLAGESYEQYFGPGTRLTVT.

This clone has just a few counts. V and J are TRBV27 and TRBJ2-7; 8 positions match TRBD2. Germline loops: CDR1 MNHEY, CDR2 SMNVEV (reference sequence). The CDR3 contains 17 residues. The V gene end was trimmed by 3 bases and the J gene end by 4 bases; junction bases not matched to a gene: 14. The CDR3 loop is CASSFGAGRVKLYEQYF. The CDR3 DNA reads TGTGCCAGCAGTTTTGGGGCCGGGAGGGTTAAGTTATACGAGCAGTACTTC.

This clone was detected once. The chain uses TRBV28 and TRBJ1-5; D is undetermined. V was pared by 6 bases and J by 5 bases, with 17 bases between. Germline V CDR1 and CDR2: MDHEN, SYDVKM. The CDR3 is 15 residues long. The CDR3 nucleotides read TGTGCCAGCAGGCCCGACTTGGGGAACGATCAGCCCCAGCATTTT. It is translated as CASRPDLGNDQPQHF.

The rearrangement links TRBV12-5 to TRBJ2-2; tentatively, D is TRBD2 (6 bases). The V end was cut by 3 bases, the J end by 1 base, with 12 bases between. Germline V CDR1 and CDR2: LGHNT, FRNRAP. CDR3 length: 16 amino acids. The DNA for the CDR3 is TGTGCTAGTGGTTTTCCTGCGGGGAGGAACACCGGGGAGCTGTTTTTT. Protein sequence: CASGFPAGRNTGELFF.

This chain joins TRBV5-1 and TRBJ2-1; 7 positions match TRBD2. CDR3 length: 17 residues. Trimming cost V 0 bases and J 6 bases; bases outside gene matches: 12. The germline gives CDR1 SGHRS, CDR2 YFSETQ. This chain's CDR3 is CASSLDLRGLGSNEQFF. CDR3 coding DNA: TGCGCCAGCAGCTTGGATCTGCGGGGGTTGGGGAGCAATGAGCAGTTCTTC. The full variable domain, with the rest looked up from reference TRBV5-1 and TRBJ2-1, is KAGVTQTPRYLIKTRGQQVTLSCSPISGHRSVSWYQQTPGQGLQFLFEYFSETQRNKGNFPGRFSGRQFSNSRSEMNVSTLELGDSALYLCASSLDLRGLGSNEQFFGPGTRLTVL.

The rearrangement uses TRBV13 and TRBJ2-7, with D possibly matching TRBD2 (6 bases). Germline assignment: CDR1 PRHDT and CDR2 FYEKMQ (reference sequence). The CDR3 totals 16 residues. Trimming removed 1 base from V and 4 bases from J, with 17 bases in between. CDR3 protein: CASSLAPDGGCYEQYF. The CDR3 DNA is TGTGCCAGCAGCTTAGCCCCCGATGGAGGGTGTTACGAGCAGTACTTC.

This rearrangement joins TRBV15 to TRBJ2-7, with D perhaps TRBD1 (6 bases). The germline V and J ends were trimmed by 1 base and 3 bases, with 19 bases remaining between them. This CDR3 is built from 17 residues. CDR1 is LNHNV, CDR2 YYDKDF, per germline (reference sequence). Written as DNA, the CDR3 is TGTGCCACCAGCAGAGCATATCACAGGGATAATGTCTACGAGCAGTACTTC. Its protein product is CATSRAYHRDNVYEQYF.

The CDR3: CASSPPWVSGTGELFF. As DNA, the CDR3 is TGTGCCAGCTCACCACCGTGGGTTAGCGGCACCGGGGAGCTGTTTTTT. This chain links TRBV18 with TRBJ2-2; maybe TRBD2 (6 bases). CDR1 is KGHSH, CDR2 LQKENI, per germline. This CDR3 has 16 residues. Trimming took 0 bases from V and 4 from J, leaving 12 bases between them.

This chain links TRBV7-6 with TRBJ2-1; D is possibly TRBD2 (6 bases). The CDR3 loop spans 15 amino acids. From germline, CDR1 is SGHVS and CDR2 FNYEAQ. V lost 0 bases and J 0 bases, leaving 6 bases between the germline ends. The CDR3 region is CASSLAGSSYNEQFF. The CDR3 bases are TGTGCCAGCAGCTTAGCCGGGAGCTCCTACAATGAGCAGTTCTTC.

CDR3 sequence (DNA): TGTGCCTGGAGTGTACAATTATGGCTAGCGGCCTCCTACGAGCAGTACTTC. This sequence encodes CAWSVQLWLAASYEQYF. The chain uses TRBV30 and TRBJ2-7, with 7 bases that match TRBD2. The CDR3 consists of 17 residues. Germline assignment: CDR1 GTSNPN and CDR2 SVGIG (reference sequence). V shed 0 bases, J shed 0 bases, and the junction held 11 bases outside the gene matches.

This chain connects TRBV5-4 to TRBJ2-3; the D gene is possibly TRBD2 (5 bases). The V gene lost 5 bases and the J gene lost 5 bases, with 12 bases spanning the gap. Germline values: CDR1 SGHNT, CDR2 YYREEE (reference sequence). The CDR3 is 13 amino acids. The CDR3 sequence is CASSNSGGDTQYF. The CDR3 DNA is TGTGCCAGCAGTAACAGTGGAGGAGATACGCAGTATTTT.

The chain uses TRBV7-9 and TRBJ2-5, with TRBD2 matching 11 bases. With 3 bases clipped from V and 4 bases from J, the junction kept 7 bases outside the gene matches. The CDR3 is made up of 16 amino acids. Germline V gene lookup returns CDR1 SEHNR and CDR2 FQNEAQ (reference sequence). Here the CDR3 DNA reads TGTGCCAGCAGCTTGATAGCGGGAGGGCCGGGAGAGACCCAGTACTTC. The encoded protein is CASSLIAGGPGETQYF. The full variable domain, rest sourced from reference TRBV7-9 and TRBJ2-5, is DTGVSQNPRHKITKRGQNVTFRCDPISEHNRLYWYRQTLGQGPEFLTYFQNEAQLEKSRLLSDRFSAERPKGSFSTLEIQRTEQGDSAMYLCASSLIAGGPGETQYFGPGTRLLVL.

The chain combines TRBV5-6 with TRBJ2-1; D gene uncertain. The germline V gene has CDR1 SGHDT and CDR2 YYEEEE. The CDR3 sequence is 17 residues long. Deletions cut 2 bases from V and 0 bases from J, with 15 bases between. In DNA form, the CDR3 reads TGTGCCAGCAGCTTTGTGGGGTTTGACATCTCCTACAATGAGCAGTTCTTC. Protein sequence: CASSFVGFDISYNEQFF.

The V gene is TRBV7-2, the J gene TRBJ2-3; D call uncertain. Germline values: CDR1 SGHTA, CDR2 FQGNSA. Deletions cut 1 base from V and 2 bases from J, with 10 bases between. The CDR3 runs to 15 residues. CDR3 in amino acids: CASSLGVGYTDTQYF. The CDR3 DNA reads as TGTGCCAGCAGCTTAGGAGTAGGATACACAGATACGCAGTATTTT.

The V call is TRBV6-6, the J call TRBJ2-3; D ambiguous. The CDR3 spans 13 residues. Germline CDR1 is MNHNY and CDR2 is SVGAGI (reference sequence). V was pared by 6 bases and J by 7 bases, with 14 bases between. As DNA, the CDR3 is TGTGCCAGCAGACCCTACGACGGATATACGCAGTATTTT. Protein: CASRPYDGYTQYF.

This chain joins TRBV27 and TRBJ1-5; weak D call: TRBD1 (6 bases). The germline CDR1 and CDR2 sequences are MNHEY and SMNVEV (reference sequence). Trimming pared 0 bases from V and 2 bases from J, leaving 14 bases between. The CDR3 contains 17 residues. CDR3 bases: TGTGCCAGCAGTTTATCTTTCAACAGGGATGGCAATCAGCCCCAGCATTTT. Translating gives CASSLSFNRDGNQPQHF.